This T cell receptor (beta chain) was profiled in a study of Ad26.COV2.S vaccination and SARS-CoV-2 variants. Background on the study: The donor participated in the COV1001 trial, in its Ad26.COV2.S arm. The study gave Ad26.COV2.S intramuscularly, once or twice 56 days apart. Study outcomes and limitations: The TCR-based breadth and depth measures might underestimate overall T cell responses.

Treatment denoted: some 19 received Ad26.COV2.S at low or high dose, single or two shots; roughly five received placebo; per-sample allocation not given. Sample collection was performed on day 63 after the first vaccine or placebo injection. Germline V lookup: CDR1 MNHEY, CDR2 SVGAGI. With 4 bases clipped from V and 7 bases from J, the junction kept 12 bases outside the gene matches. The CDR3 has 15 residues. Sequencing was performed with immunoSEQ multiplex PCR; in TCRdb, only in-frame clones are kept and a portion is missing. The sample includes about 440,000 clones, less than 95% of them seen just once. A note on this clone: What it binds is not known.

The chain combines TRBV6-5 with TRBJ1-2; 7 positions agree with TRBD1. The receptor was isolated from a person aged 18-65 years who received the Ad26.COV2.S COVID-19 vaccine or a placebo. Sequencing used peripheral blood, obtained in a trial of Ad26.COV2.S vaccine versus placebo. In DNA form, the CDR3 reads TGTGCCAGCAGTTCCACCGCTACAGGGGACCCTGGCTACACCTTC. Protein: CASSSTATGDPGYTF.